This entry features one T cell receptor (beta chain) sequence. The V segment lost 0 bases and the J segment 8 bases; nucleotides outside the gene matches: 13. Germline values: CDR1 SGHRS, CDR2 YFSETQ. The CDR3 runs to 16 residues. The PCR used 60 Vbeta and 13 Jbeta primers. The assay was immunoSEQ multiplex PCR, and TCRdb's table has in-frame clones only and misses some. Altogether 40,000 or so clones are present, 87% being singletons, with the ten largest covering 8%. This sample is part of a study of cytomegalovirus exposure and HLA in healthy donors. J is TRBJ1-2 and V is TRBV5-1, with TRBD1 identical over 7 bases. This TCR came from a woman aged 40-49 years in good health and CMV-seropositive. The specimen was PBMCs. CDR3 region: CASSLARQGEVVGYTF. CDR3 bases: TGCGCCAGCAGCTTGGCCAGACAGGGCGAGGTTGTGGGCTACACCTTC.